This T cell receptor beta chain emerged from a study of blood T cell repertoires in COVID-19. The ends lost 0 bases at V and 8 bases at J; junction bases unmatched: 9. The CDR3 is 17 amino acids. CDR1 and CDR2 from the germline V gene are MGHRA and YSYEKL. Profiling relied on immunoSEQ multiplex PCR, and the TCRdb table lists in-frame clones only, not all of them. The sample shows 150,000 to 200,000 clones, around 82% of them seen only once. Sample: peripheral blood. The sequence was collected from a man aged 60-69 years with active or convalescent COVID-19. The chain combines TRBV4-1 with TRBJ2-3; 12 positions match TRBD2. The CDR3 DNA is TGCGCCAGCAGCCAAGAGGCTAGCGGGGGGGTCTTGGGTACGCAGTATTTT. Residues: CASSQEASGGVLGTQYF.